This passage covers 2 T cell receptor beta chains from one sample sequenced in a study of cytomegalovirus exposure and HLA in healthy donors. 60 Vbeta and 13 Jbeta primers were used in PCR. Using immunoSEQ multiplex PCR, the repertoire was profiled, and TCRdb retains in-frame clones only, with some absent. In the table there are approximately 110,000 clones, 79% of which are singletons. The material sequenced was PBMCs. These receptors were collected from a woman aged 40 to 50 in good health and CMV-seronegative.

This clone was seen more than once but under ten times. The J gene is TRBJ1-2, the V gene TRBV27, with 7 bases matching TRBD1. The CDR3 loop spans 18 amino acids. Trimming removed 4 bases from V and 0 bases from J; junction bases left unmatched: 14. Germline lookup yields CDR1 MNHEY and CDR2 SMNVEV (reference sequence). The CDR3 is CASSSPSGTASANYGYTF. CDR3 DNA sequence: TGTGCCAGCAGTTCTCCCTCCGGGACAGCGTCAGCTAACTATGGCTACACCTTC.

The rearrangement links TRBV10-3 to TRBJ1-2, with D unresolved. The CDR3 runs 13 residues. Germline V gene sequence: CDR1 ENHRY, CDR2 SYGVKD. The ends were cut back, 6 bases at V and 8 bases at J, with 16 bases in the middle. The CDR3: CAIRNSGGWGYTF. In DNA form, the CDR3 reads TGTGCCATCAGAAATTCAGGTGGCTGGGGCTACACCTTC.